These 27 T cell receptor beta chains were sequenced from one sample in a study of regulatory T cells in long-lasting Graves disease. Sequencing libraries for TCR beta were prepared with iRepertoire HTBI primers and Arm-PCR of CDR3 regions. TCRdb ran MiXCR on the multiplex PCR reads and lists one entry per CDR3 protein. The sample yields about 470,000 distinct CDR3 sequences, 20% to 25% seen once. As to time point: persistent/refractory GD, antithyroid drugs over 5 years with positive TRAb. Scientists built the TCR library using RNA that was extracted from PBMCs. Specimen: peripheral blood mononuclear cells (PBMCs), collected when the disease was refractory, from a patient treated with antithyroid drugs. The receptors here all came from a female donor with Graves disease.

Ten or more counts support this clonotype. This chain connects TRBV29-1 to TRBJ1-1, with 9 bases fitting TRBD1. The CDR3 covers 13 residues. The germline gives CDR1 SQVTM, CDR2 ANQGSEA. The CDR3 DNA is TGCAGGGACCGGACAGGGGAGGGCACTGAAGCTTTCTTT. It translates to CRDRTGEGTEAFF.

This clonotype was seen at least ten times. The chain links TRBV27 to TRBJ1-6; unclear D gene. The CDR3 spans 13 residues. Looked up from germline, CDR1 is MNHEY and CDR2 is SMNVEV (reference sequence). V lost 0 bases, J lost 8 bases, and 5 bases lay in between. CDR3 region: CASSLSRDSPLHF. The CDR3 bases are TGTGCCAGCAGTTTATCGAGGGATTCACCCCTCCACTTT.

This clonotype was detected ten times or more. CDR3: CASSSNSGRAENEQYF. Written as DNA, the CDR3 is TGTGCCAGCAGTTCCAATAGCGGGAGGGCCGAGAACGAGCAGTACTTC. The chain recombines TRBV6-5 with TRBJ2-7, with TRBD2 matching 11 bases. Germline CDR1 and CDR2: MNHEY and SVGAGI. This CDR3 is 16 amino acids long. After removal of 4 bases from V and 5 bases from J, the junction contained 10 bases not matched to a gene.

The CDR3 DNA follows: TGCGCCAGCAGCCAAGAAAGCGGGAGCAGGATCTACGAGCAGTACTTC. Translated: CASSQESGSRIYEQYF. This chain links TRBV4-1 with TRBJ2-7; 8 nucleotides align to TRBD2. This CDR3 is built from 16 residues. After removal of 0 bases from V and 3 bases from J, the junction contained 7 bases not matched to a gene. Germline loops: CDR1 MGHRA, CDR2 YSYEKL.

This chain joins TRBV10-3 and TRBJ2-7, with 7 positions matching TRBD1. Matching the DNA end better, TRBJ2-1 makes the J call doubtful. Germline V gene sequence: CDR1 ENHRY, CDR2 SYGVKD. The CDR3 has 14 residues. CDR3 sequence: CASSATGPGNEQFF. The CDR3 bases are TGTGCCAGCAGCGCGACAGGGCCCGGCAATGAGCAGTTCTTC.

This clonotype has at least ten counts. The gene calls are TRBV28 and TRBJ2-4; D ambiguous. The CDR3 sequence is 15 residues long. V shed 2 bases and J shed 0 bases, with 8 bases lying between them. Germline assignment: CDR1 MDHEN and CDR2 SYDVKM. The CDR3 reads CASSLGVLAKNIQYF. The CDR3 coding sequence is TGTGCCAGCAGTTTAGGGGTACTAGCCAAAAACATTCAGTACTTC. The whole variable domain, remainder taken from reference TRBV28 and TRBJ2-4, is DVKVTQSSRYLVKRTGEKVFLECVQDMDHENMFWYRQDPGLGLRLIYFSYDVKMKEKGDIPEGYSVSREKKERFSLILESASTNQTSMYLCASSLGVLAKNIQYFGAGTRLSVL.

This clonotype was observed many times. The genes are TRBV2 and TRBJ2-7; a possible D gene is TRBD1 (6 bases). V was trimmed by 3 bases and J by 3 bases, leaving 18 bases between them. The V gene's germline CDR1 is SNHLY and CDR2 FYNNEI. The CDR3 is 16 residues long. CDR3 sequence (DNA): TGTGCCAGCAGTGATCTCAGGGGAACTTTAGGCTACGAGCAGTACTTC. The encoded protein is CASSDLRGTLGYEQYF.

The V and J genes are TRBV28 and TRBJ2-1, with 9 positions matching TRBD1. This CDR3 spans 16 amino acids. CDR1 MDHEN and CDR2 SYDVKM come from the germline V gene. With V trimmed by 5 bases and J by 8 bases, 13 bases remained unmatched. The CDR3: CASSRLTGGARDEQFF. The CDR3 nucleotides read TGTGCCAGCAGTCGACTCACAGGGGGCGCACGGGATGAGCAGTTCTTC.

This clonotype was seen at least ten times. The chain carries TRBV12-3 or TRBV12-4 and TRBJ2-5, with 7 bases identical to TRBD1. Trimming cost V 5 bases and J 5 bases; bases outside gene matches: 2. The CDR3 totals 12 residues. The CDR3 loop is CASSPTGETQYF. The CDR3 bases are TGTGCCAGCAGTCCGACAGGGGAGACCCAGTACTTC.

This clonotype was picked up a small number of times. This chain links TRBV6-1 with TRBJ2-1; TRBD2 might be the D (6 bases). Trimming left V 9 bases short and J 9 bases short, with 21 bases between. CDR1 MNHNS and CDR2 SASEGT come from the germline V gene. This CDR3 comprises 14 residues. The DNA for the CDR3 is TGTGCCAGTAGTAGCGGCACCCTAAGTAGTGAGCAGTTCTTC. It encodes CASSSGTLSSEQFF.

V is TRBV4-1 and J is TRBJ1-2; D call uncertain. The V gene's germline CDR1 is MGHRA and CDR2 YSYEKL. V gave up 11 bases and J gave up 3 bases, with 16 bases separating them. The CDR3 runs 13 residues. In DNA, the CDR3 is TGCGCCGACCCCAACTATAGGGACTATGGCTACACCTTC. It is translated as CADPNYRDYGYTF.

The table lists this clonotype with a count of one. The chain recombines TRBV4-1 with TRBJ1-1; D is perhaps TRBD1 (5 bases). CDR3 length equals 14 residues. V dropped 4 bases and J dropped 5 bases, with 14 bases sitting between them. CDR1 and CDR2 from the germline V gene are MGHRA and YSYEKL. CDR3 coding DNA: TGCGCCAGCAGCCCGTCCAGGGAAGGGACTGAAGCTTTCTTT. Translated, it gives CASSPSREGTEAFF.

This clonotype was counted many times. The chain recombines TRBV28 with TRBJ2-7, with 10 bases lining up with TRBD1. Unmatched junction bases numbered 6, after V lost 6 bases and J lost 4 bases. The CDR3 runs 14 residues. Germline V gene data show CDR1 as MDHEN and CDR2 as SYDVKM. CDR3 protein: CASSSGTGEYEQYF. DNA of the CDR3: TGTGCCAGCAGCTCCGGGACAGGGGAGTACGAGCAGTACTTC.

This clonotype was seen repeatedly, ten times or more. The chain carries TRBV6-5 and TRBJ2-7, with 10 bases that match TRBD2. From germline, CDR1 is MNHEY and CDR2 SVGAGI. After removal of 1 base from V and 7 bases from J, the junction contained 7 bases not matched to a gene. The CDR3 is 15 amino acids. The CDR3 sequence: CASSYYLAGAAEQYF. CDR3 coding DNA: TGTGCCAGCAGTTACTACCTAGCGGGAGCCGCTGAGCAGTACTTC.

The table lists this clonotype with many counts. V and J are TRBV28 and TRBJ2-2; 7 bases are shared with TRBD1. CDR1 is MDHEN and CDR2 is SYDVKM in the germline V gene. The V and J ends lost 6 bases and 8 bases, in that order; junction bases with no gene match: 6. The length of the CDR3 is 13 residues. The CDR3 spells CASSLGGSGELFF. Here the CDR3 DNA reads TGTGCCAGCAGCTTAGGGGGCTCTGGGGAGCTGTTTTTT.

This clonotype was observed a few times. The rearrangement links TRBV10-2 to TRBJ2-7; 15 positions match TRBD2. CDR3 length: 17 amino acids. Germline loops: CDR1 WSHSY, CDR2 SAAADI. The J segment lost 9 bases and the V segment lost 4 bases, leaving 13 bases of the junction unmatched. CDR3 nucleotides: TGCGCCAGCAGTGGGACTAGCGGGAGGGCCGGTGGTACGAGGCAGTACTTC. It specifies CASSGTSGRAGGTRQYF.

This clonotype was recorded many times. The chain links TRBV27 to TRBJ1-5; a weak D match, TRBD1 (6 bases). The CDR3 loop spans 14 amino acids. V gave up 3 bases and J gave up 6 bases, with 12 bases separating them. Looked up from germline, CDR1 is MNHEY and CDR2 is SMNVEV (reference sequence). The CDR3 nucleotides are TGTGCCAGCAGTTTTTCCCGGGGGCGTCAGCCCCAGCATTTT. Its protein product is CASSFSRGRQPQHF.

Of note for this clonotype: The junction departs from the called germline gene at one end, perhaps through a read error. The rearrangement links TRBV5-5 to TRBJ2-4, with TRBD2 identical over 7 bases. The V gene's germline CDR1 is SGHKS and CDR2 YYEKEE (reference sequence). The CDR3 loop spans 12 amino acids. The CDR3 protein is CASSSYGREGFF. The DNA of the CDR3 is TGTGCCAGCAGCTCCTACGGCAGGGAGGGGTTCTTC.

In this sample, this clonotype turned up many times. The chain uses TRBV11-2 and TRBJ2-5; maybe TRBD1 (5 bases). Germline loops: CDR1 SGHAT, CDR2 FQNNGV. The CDR3 is made up of 13 amino acids. Deletions cut 5 bases from V and 5 bases from J, with 12 bases between. CDR3 in amino acids: CASSRQTLETQYF. The CDR3 region has the DNA TGTGCCAGCAGCCGACAGACCCTGGAGACCCAGTACTTC.

This clonotype was detected many times. V and J are TRBV7-2 and TRBJ2-7; unclear D gene. Germline V CDR1 and CDR2: SGHTA, FQGNSA. Trimming stripped 2 bases from V and 3 bases from J, with 14 bases between. The CDR3 has 15 amino acids. CDR3 nucleotide sequence: TGTGCCAGCAGCTTACGGGCCCCCCGCGGCTACGAGCAGTACTTC. Translated, it gives CASSLRAPRGYEQYF.

This clonotype was recorded at least ten times. This sequence joins TRBV5-8 and TRBJ2-5, with D tentatively TRBD1 (5 bases). With 3 bases removed from V and 2 bases from J, the gap between germline ends came to 14 bases. The germline V gene has CDR1 SGHTS and CDR2 YDEGEE. The CDR3 spans 15 residues. This chain's CDR3 is CASSSRGRAQETQYF. The CDR3 DNA reads as TGTGCCAGCAGCTCTCGCGGCAGGGCTCAAGAGACCCAGTACTTC.

V and J are TRBV13 and TRBJ2-3; the match to TRBD1 covers 7 bases. Germline assignment: CDR1 PRHDT and CDR2 FYEKMQ (reference sequence). The CDR3 spans 15 residues. Trimming took 4 bases from V and 2 from J; bases not matched to a gene: 6. The CDR3 nucleotides are TGTGCCAGCAGCTCAGGGACAGACTTCACAGATACGCAGTATTTT. Its translation: CASSSGTDFTDTQYF.

This clonotype was detected only a few times. The chain couples TRBV29-1 to TRBJ1-2, with 10 bases aligning to TRBD1. V lost 6 bases, J lost 4 bases, and 2 bases stayed unmatched. The CDR3 consists of 12 residues. Germline V lookup: CDR1 SQVTM, CDR2 ANQGSEA. The CDR3 region has the DNA TGCAGCGTGTGGACAGGGGGCTATGGCTACACCTTC. The encoded protein is CSVWTGGYGYTF.

The sample holds many counts of this clonotype. This chain connects TRBV20-1 to TRBJ2-5, with 9 bases that match TRBD2. In germline, CDR1 is DFQATT, CDR2 SNEGSKA (reference sequence). V was pared by 5 bases and J by 5 bases, with 21 bases of the junction left unmatched. The CDR3 has 18 residues. DNA of the CDR3: TGCAGTGCTGTCCCTAATATCATAGCGGGAGTAATTATGGAGACCCAGTACTTC. Translating it yields CSAVPNIIAGVIMETQYF.

This clonotype was observed many times. The V call is TRBV27, the J call TRBJ2-7; 8 nucleotides match TRBD2. The CDR3 consists of 16 residues. Germline loops: CDR1 MNHEY, CDR2 SMNVEV (reference sequence). V lost 3 bases to trimming and J lost 2 bases; unmatched junction nucleotides: 9. CDR3 DNA sequence: TGTGCCAGCAGTTTTGGCTGGAGCGGGAGACCCTACGAGCAGTACTTC. It codes for CASSFGWSGRPYEQYF.

The rearrangement uses TRBV27 and TRBJ2-7; possibly TRBD2 for D (5 bases). CDR1 and CDR2 from the germline V gene are MNHEY and SMNVEV (reference sequence). The V and J ends lost 5 bases and 6 bases respectively, with 23 bases between them. The CDR3 is 16 amino acids. The DNA for the CDR3 is TGTGCCAGCAGTCCCACCCGACGACAAGACCGGGGCGAGCAGTACTTC. It encodes CASSPTRRQDRGEQYF.

This clonotype occurred many times. This rearrangement joins TRBV15 to TRBJ1-1; perhaps TRBD1 as D (5 bases). The V gene's germline CDR1 is LNHNV and CDR2 YYDKDF (reference sequence). V lost 5 bases to trimming and J lost 6 bases, with 16 bases between them. The CDR3 extends over 14 amino acids. This chain's CDR3 is CATSALGGVSEAFF. CDR3 bases: TGTGCCACCAGCGCTCTGGGGGGGGTTTCTGAAGCTTTCTTT.